This T cell receptor (beta chain) was recorded in a study of Ad26.COV2.S vaccination and SARS-CoV-2 variants. As for the study in general: Each vaccinee took Ad26.COV2.S intramuscularly, once or twice 56 days apart.

Study conclusions and caveats: Vaccine recipients posted higher spike-specific TCR breadth than their placebo counterparts.

With V trimmed by 4 bases and J by 5 bases, 5 bases remained unmatched. CDR1 is SNHLY and CDR2 is FYNNEI in the germline V gene. This CDR3 has 15 amino acids. Stated treatment: about 20 received Ad26.COV2.S at low or high dose, single or two shots; about 5 received placebo; per-sample allocation not given. Samples were taken on day 63 after the first vaccine or placebo injection. With respect to this clone: Its cognate antigen is unknown.

TCRdb's table, derived via immunoSEQ multiplex PCR, lists solely in-frame clones and lacks some. Of 300,000 to 400,000 clones in the sample, approximately 81% were seen once. The chain combines TRBV2 with TRBJ2-7; 13 nucleotides agree with TRBD2. This receptor was identified in a person between 18 and 65 years old who received the Ad26.COV2.S COVID-19 vaccine or a placebo. Specimen: peripheral blood, collected in a trial of Ad26.COV2.S vaccine versus placebo. The CDR3 DNA follows: TGTGCCAGCAGTGCTCGGACTAGCGGGAGTAACGAGCAGTACTTC. Translation: CASSARTSGSNEQYF.